This is a list of T cell receptor beta chains from one sample in a study of T-cell memory formation after mild COVID-19. Via MiXCR, TCRdb re-called the 5' RACE reads, giving one row per CDR3 protein. The top ten hold about 13% of the sample, which has hundreds of thousands of distinct CDR3 sequences, 28% seen once. Sequencing was performed on PBMCs or a T cell subset sorted from them (not recorded which). These receptors came from an adult woman who had mild COVID-19 (a few samples of this study predate the infection). Cell type and time point are not known. CDR3s include the opening cysteine and the closing phenylalanine or tryptophan. A D gene is named only where the DNA matches it firmly. Clone size is stated in some rows and not others, as once, few, many or a class when expanded.

>-|few|TRBV2|TRBJ1-3
TGTGCCAGCAGTCTTAAGACGGATACCATATATTTT
CASSLKTDTIYF
>TRBD2|-|TRBV2|TRBJ2-1
TGTGCCAGCAGCTTAGCGGGGGGGGCCAGCTATGAGCAGTTCTTC
CASSLAGGASYEQFF
>-|few|TRBV30|TRBJ2-2
TGTGCCTGGAAAGGGACACCTAACACCGGGGAGCTGTTTTTT
CAWKGTPNTGELFF
>-|-|TRBV24-1|TRBJ2-1
TGTGCCACCAGTGGGGCAGGTTACAATGAGCAGTTCTTC
CATSGAGYNEQFF
>-|-|TRBV5-1|TRBJ2-2
TGCGCCAGCACCCCAGGAGCCGACGAAGGCGGGGAGCTGTTTTTT
CASTPGADEGGELFF
>TRBD2|-|TRBV4-2|TRBJ2-3
TGTGCCAGCAGCCAGTCGCTGGGTAGCGGGCGTGCAGATACGCAGTATTTT
CASSQSLGSGRADTQYF
>-|-|TRBV5-4|TRBJ2-7
TGTGCCAGCAGCCCCACGCCGTCGGTTTACGAGCAGTACTTC
CASSPTPSVYEQYF
>-|-|TRBV6-5|TRBJ1-3
TGTGCCAGCAGTTACCGCTTGGATACTGGAAACACCATATATTTT
CASSYRLDTGNTIYF
>-|few|TRBV7-9|TRBJ2-7
TGTGCCAGCAGCCAGTTGTGGGCCTACGAGCAGTACTTC
CASSQLWAYEQYF
>-|-|TRBV5-5|TRBJ2-1
TGTGCCAGCAGCCGAGACAAGAGCTCCTACAATGAGCAGTTCTTC
CASSRDKSSYNEQFF
>-|few|TRBV10-2|TRBJ2-7
TGCGCCAGCAGTGACCAGGGTAACACCTACGAGCAGTACTTC
CASSDQGNTYEQYF
>-|-|TRBV10-2|TRBJ1-1
TGCGCCAGCAGTGAGTCGGGGGAGCGGGACACTGAAGCTTTCTTT
CASSESGERDTEAFF
>-|-|TRBV5-6|TRBJ1-2
TGTGCCAGCAGACTTGTTACAGACTATGGCTACACCTTC
CASRLVTDYGYTF
>TRBD1|-|TRBV6-5|TRBJ1-1
TGTGCCAGCAGAAATGACAGGGGGAGCACTGAAGCTTTCTTT
CASRNDRGSTEAFF
>TRBD1|many|TRBV6-5|TRBJ2-4
TGTGCCAGCAGTTACGGGACAGGGTCGAACATTCAGTACTTC
CASSYGTGSNIQYF
>-|-|TRBV5-1|TRBJ2-5
TGCGCCAGCAGCTTGCGGGTGGGCAGGAGAAGAACCCAAGAGACCCAGTACTTC
CASSLRVGRRRTQETQYF
>-|-|TRBV7-6|TRBJ2-3
TGTGCCAGCAGCTTAGGACGACCTGGGGATACGCAGTATTTT
CASSLGRPGDTQYF
>TRBD1|few|TRBV5-1|TRBJ2-5
TGCGCCAGCAGCTCGGACAGGCCCGGTGAGACCCAGTACTTC
CASSSDRPGETQYF
>TRBD1|few|TRBV6-5|TRBJ2-7
TGTGCCAGCAGTGCCCGACAGGGACCCTACGAGCAGTACTTC
CASSARQGPYEQYF
>-|-|TRBV5-5|TRBJ2-7
TGTGCCAGCAGCCTAGACAGGTCTGTCGTCTACGAGCAGTACTTC
CASSLDRSVVYEQYF
>-|-|TRBV5-5|TRBJ2-7
TGTGCCAGCGGGCTAGACAACGCCTACGAGCAGTACTTC
CASGLDNAYEQYF
>-|many|TRBV7-9|TRBJ2-7
TGTGCCAGCAGCGGGGGGCCGGGCGTCCTCTACGAGCAGTACTTC
CASSGGPGVLYEQYF
>TRBD1|-|TRBV27|TRBJ1-3
TGTGCCAGCAGTACAGGGGGCTCGAACACCATATATTTT
CASSTGGSNTIYF
>-|-|TRBV12-3/TRBV12-4|TRBJ1-1
TGTGCCAGCAGTCGTATCGGAGGGAGGTTAACTGAAGCTTTCTTT
CASSRIGGRLTEAFF
>-|-|TRBV9|TRBJ2-3
TGTGCCAGCAGCGTAGATCAGGCGGCAGATACGCAGTATTTT
CASSVDQAADTQYF
>TRBD2|few|TRBV7-2|TRBJ2-7
TGTGCCAGCAGCTATCTAGCGGGAGGGCTCTCCTACGAGCAGTACTTC
CASSYLAGGLSYEQYF
>-|few|TRBV30|TRBJ2-7
TGTGCCTCCGGGGCTCTCCACGCTAACGAGCAGTACTTC
CASGALHANEQYF
>-|-|TRBV21-1|TRBJ2-4
TGTGCCAGCAGCTTCGGACTAGAAGCGTATACGAGAGCCAAAAACATTCAGTACTTC
CASSFGLEAYTRAKNIQYF
>-|-|TRBV6-6|TRBJ1-1
TGTGCCAGCAGTTACTCGACGGTGAACACTGAAGCTTTCTTT
CASSYSTVNTEAFF
>-|-|TRBV15|TRBJ2-7
TGTGCCACCAGCAGAGATAGTGGGGGAGCGGCCCAGTACTTC
CATSRDSGGAAQYF
>TRBD2|many|TRBV20-1|TRBJ2-3
TGCAGTGCTCCAAGGGAGGGGACGCAGTATTTT
CSAPREGTQYF
>-|-|TRBV9|TRBJ1-5
TGTGCCAGCAGCGCAGCATCAGGGGTTCAGCCCCAGCATTTT
CASSAASGVQPQHF
>-|-|TRBV19|TRBJ2-2
TGTGCCAGTAGTATAAGAGGTCCAGTCACCGGGGAGCTGTTTTTT
CASSIRGPVTGELFF
>-|medium-sized|TRBV20-1|TRBJ2-5
TGCAGTGCCCCAGCAGGGCGGACCCAGTACTTC
CSAPAGRTQYF
>-|-|TRBV4-1|TRBJ2-3
TGCGCCAGCAGCCAAGATACGGACGATACGCAGTATTTT
CASSQDTDDTQYF
>-|-|TRBV19|TRBJ1-1
TGTGCCAGTCGATCGGGATTTGAAGCTTTCTTT
CASRSGFEAFF
>TRBD2|few|TRBV6-4|TRBJ2-7
TGTGCCAGCACTGGGACCGGGGGGTACGAGCAGTACTTC
CASTGTGGYEQYF
>TRBD2|-|TRBV12-3/TRBV12-4|TRBJ2-5
TGTGCCAGCAGTTTAGCGACCTTTTTGAGCGGGAGGATCCAAGAGACCCAGTACTTC
CASSLATFLSGRIQETQYF
>-|-|TRBV6-5|TRBJ1-5
TGTGCCAGCAGTGTCACCCAGGGCAATCAGCCCCAGCATTTT
CASSVTQGNQPQHF
>-|-|TRBV6-5|TRBJ2-5
TGTGCCAGCAGTTATTTATCCTACCCCAGTGAGACCCAGTACTTC
CASSYLSYPSETQYF
>TRBD1|-|TRBV7-2|TRBJ1-2
TGTGCCAGCAGCCTAGGACAGGGGGCGCCTGGCTACACCTTC
CASSLGQGAPGYTF
>TRBD1|-|TRBV7-9|TRBJ2-1
TGTGCCAGCAGCTCCGGGACAGGGCTTGATGAGCAGTTCTTC
CASSSGTGLDEQFF
>TRBD1|-|TRBV12-3/TRBV12-4|TRBJ1-1
TGTGCCAGCCAACCCTGGGGACAGGGGATCCCTGAAGCTTTCTTT
CASQPWGQGIPEAFF
>-|-|TRBV12-3/TRBV12-4|TRBJ1-2
TGTGCCAGCAGTTTAGTTGGGAGCTATGGCTACACCTTC
CASSLVGSYGYTF
>-|-|TRBV7-9|TRBJ2-7
TGTGCCAGCAGCCCTACAAGTCTAAGATACGAGCAGTACTTC
CASSPTSLRYEQYF
>-|-|TRBV18|TRBJ2-7
TGTGCCAGCTCAACGCGGCGCAATAGGCCCTACGAGCAGTACTTC
CASSTRRNRPYEQYF